This T cell receptor (beta chain) was identified during a study of OX40 agonist ivuxolimab in advanced cancers. Overall study context: Treatment of patients was with ivuxolimab, an agonistic anti-OX40 (CD134) antibody. Antecedent anti-PD-1, anti-PD-L1 or anti-CTLA-4 therapy was permissible, with roughly 36% having received some.

Regarding the study as a whole: Averaged across samples, CD8+ T cells carried more expanded clones than CD4+ did.

In its sample, this clone was seen once. Antigen: not known. With 3 bases removed from V and 1 base from J, the gap between germline ends came to 6 bases. The V gene's germline CDR1 is SGHAT and CDR2 FQNNGV. The CDR3 has 13 residues. The table came from immunoSEQ multiplex PCR; TCRdb's copy has only in-frame clones and leaves some out. The sample includes 70,000 to 100,000 clones, approximately 91% of them seen just once. Patients were excluded for autoimmune disease history or systemic immunosuppression. This TCR was recovered from an adult with an advanced solid tumor such as melanoma, head and neck, liver or kidney cancer. Here the sequenced sample was CD4+ or CD8+ T cells sorted from blood, taken in a trial of the OX40 agonist ivuxolimab. The genes are TRBV11-2 and TRBJ1-1; the D is unclear. CDR3 sequence (DNA): TGTGCCAGCAGCTTGATCGAGAACACTGAAGCTTTCTTT. The encoded protein is CASSLIENTEAFF. The full variable domain, in which reference TRBV11-2 and TRBJ1-1 provide the parts outside the CDR3, is EAGVAQSPRYKIIEKRQSVAFWCNPISGHATLYWYQQILGQGPKLLIQFQNNGVVDDSQLPKDRFSAERLKGVDSTLKIQPAKLEDSAVYLCASSLIENTEAFFGQGTRLTVV.